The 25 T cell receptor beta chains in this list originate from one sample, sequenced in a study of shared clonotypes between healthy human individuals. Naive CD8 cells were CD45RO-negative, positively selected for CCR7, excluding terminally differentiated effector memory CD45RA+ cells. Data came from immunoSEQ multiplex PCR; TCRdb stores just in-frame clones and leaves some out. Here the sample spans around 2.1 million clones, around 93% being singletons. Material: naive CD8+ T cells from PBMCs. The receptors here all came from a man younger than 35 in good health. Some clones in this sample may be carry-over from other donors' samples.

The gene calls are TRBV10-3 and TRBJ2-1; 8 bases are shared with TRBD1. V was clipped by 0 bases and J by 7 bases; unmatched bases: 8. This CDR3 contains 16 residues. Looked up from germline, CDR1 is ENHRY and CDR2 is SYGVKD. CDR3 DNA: TGTGCCATCAGTGAGTCCGCCGCACAGGGGGATAATGAGCAGTTCTTC. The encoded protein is CAISESAAQGDNEQFF.

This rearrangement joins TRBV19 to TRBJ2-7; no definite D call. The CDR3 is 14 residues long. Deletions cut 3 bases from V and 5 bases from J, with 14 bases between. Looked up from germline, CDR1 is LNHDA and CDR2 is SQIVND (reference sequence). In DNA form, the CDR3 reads TGTGCCAGTAGTATTAGCTCTAGTATAGACGAGCAGTACTTC. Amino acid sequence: CASSISSSIDEQYF.

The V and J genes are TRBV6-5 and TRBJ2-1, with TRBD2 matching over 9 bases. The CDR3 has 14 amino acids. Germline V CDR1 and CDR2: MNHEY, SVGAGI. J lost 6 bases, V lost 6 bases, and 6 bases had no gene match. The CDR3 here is CASSRLAVLNEQFF. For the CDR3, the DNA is TGTGCCAGCAGCCGACTAGCGGTCCTCAATGAGCAGTTCTTC.

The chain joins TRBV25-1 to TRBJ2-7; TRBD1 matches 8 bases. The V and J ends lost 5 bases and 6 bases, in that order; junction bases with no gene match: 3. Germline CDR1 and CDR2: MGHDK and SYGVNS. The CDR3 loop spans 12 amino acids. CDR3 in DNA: TGTGCCAGCAGTCAGGGGGCGGCCGAGCAGTACTTC. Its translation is CASSQGAAEQYF.

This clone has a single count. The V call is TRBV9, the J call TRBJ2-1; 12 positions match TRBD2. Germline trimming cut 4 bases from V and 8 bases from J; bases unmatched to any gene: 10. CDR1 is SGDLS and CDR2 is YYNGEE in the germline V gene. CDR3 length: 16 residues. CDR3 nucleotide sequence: TGTGCCAGCAGCTCCTGGACTAGCGGGATAGGAGATGAGCAGTTCTTC. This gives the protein CASSSWTSGIGDEQFF.

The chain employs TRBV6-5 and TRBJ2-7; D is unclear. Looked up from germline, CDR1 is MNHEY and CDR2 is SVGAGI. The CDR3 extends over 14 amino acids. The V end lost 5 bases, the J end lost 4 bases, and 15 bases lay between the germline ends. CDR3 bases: TGTGCCAGCAGTAACAATCCGGACGGATACGAGCAGTACTTC. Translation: CASSNNPDGYEQYF.

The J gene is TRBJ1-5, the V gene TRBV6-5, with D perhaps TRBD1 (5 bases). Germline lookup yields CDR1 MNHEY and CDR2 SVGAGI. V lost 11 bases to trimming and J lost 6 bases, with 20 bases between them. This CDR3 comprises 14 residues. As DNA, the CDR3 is TGTGCCCCGGGGGGGATAACTGGAGGTCAGCCCCAGCATTTT. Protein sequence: CAPGGITGGQPQHF.

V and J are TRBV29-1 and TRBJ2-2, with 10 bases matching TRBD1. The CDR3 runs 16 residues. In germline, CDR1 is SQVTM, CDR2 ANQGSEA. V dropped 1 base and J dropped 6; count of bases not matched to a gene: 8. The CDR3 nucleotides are TGCAGCGTTGAAGCATCGGACAGGGGGTACCCCGGGGAGCTGTTTTTT. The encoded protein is CSVEASDRGYPGELFF.

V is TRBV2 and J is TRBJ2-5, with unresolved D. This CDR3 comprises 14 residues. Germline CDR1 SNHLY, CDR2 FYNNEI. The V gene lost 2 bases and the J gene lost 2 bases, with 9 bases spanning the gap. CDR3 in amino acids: CASSEISLQETQYF. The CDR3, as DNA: TGTGCCAGCAGTGAAATTAGTTTGCAAGAGACCCAGTACTTC.

CDR3 DNA: TGTGCCAGCAGCTTGGAGTTGATTCCCTGGGAGCAGTACTTC. Translation: CASSLELIPWEQYF. The chain uses TRBV5-6 and TRBJ2-7; D unresolved. From germline, CDR1 is SGHDT and CDR2 YYEEEE. CDR3 length: 14 amino acids. The V and J ends lost 0 bases and 7 bases respectively, with 14 bases between them.

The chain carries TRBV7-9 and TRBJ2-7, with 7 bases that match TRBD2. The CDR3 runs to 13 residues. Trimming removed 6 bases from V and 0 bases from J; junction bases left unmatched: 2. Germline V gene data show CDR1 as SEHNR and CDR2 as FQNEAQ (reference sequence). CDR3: CASRSGTSYEQYF. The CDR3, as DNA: TGTGCCAGCAGAAGCGGGACCTCCTACGAGCAGTACTTC.

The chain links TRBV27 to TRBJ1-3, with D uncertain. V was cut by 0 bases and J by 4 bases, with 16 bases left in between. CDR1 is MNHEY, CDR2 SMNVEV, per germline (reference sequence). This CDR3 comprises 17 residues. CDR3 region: CASSLSTPGVSGNTIYF. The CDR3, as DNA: TGTGCCAGCAGTTTATCGACTCCCGGGGTCTCCGGAAACACCATATATTTT.

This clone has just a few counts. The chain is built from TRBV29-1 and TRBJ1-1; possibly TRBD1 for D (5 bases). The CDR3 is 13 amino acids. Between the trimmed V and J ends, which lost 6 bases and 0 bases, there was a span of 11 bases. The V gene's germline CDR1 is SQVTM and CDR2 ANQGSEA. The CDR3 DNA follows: TGCAGCGTCGACGGGGACGTGAACACTGAAGCTTTCTTT. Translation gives CSVDGDVNTEAFF. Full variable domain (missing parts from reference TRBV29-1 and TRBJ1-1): SAVISQKPSRDICQRGTSLTIQCQVDSQVTMMFWYRQQPGQSLTLIATANQGSEATYESGFVIDKFPISRPNLTFSTLTVSNMSPEDSSIYLCSVDGDVNTEAFFGQGTRLTVV.

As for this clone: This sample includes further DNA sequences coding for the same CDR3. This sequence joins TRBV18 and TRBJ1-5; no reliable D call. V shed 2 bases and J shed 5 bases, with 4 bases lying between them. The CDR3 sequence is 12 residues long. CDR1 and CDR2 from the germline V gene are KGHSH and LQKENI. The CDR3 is CASSPGDQPQHF. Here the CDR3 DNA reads TGTGCCAGCTCACCAGGGGATCAGCCCCAGCATTTT. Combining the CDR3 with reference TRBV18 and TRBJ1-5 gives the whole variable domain NAGVMQNPRHLVRRRGQEARLRCSPMKGHSHVYWYRQLPEEGLKFMVYLQKENIIDESGMPKERFSAEFPKEGPSILRIQQVVRGDSAAYFCASSPGDQPQHFGDGTRLSIL.

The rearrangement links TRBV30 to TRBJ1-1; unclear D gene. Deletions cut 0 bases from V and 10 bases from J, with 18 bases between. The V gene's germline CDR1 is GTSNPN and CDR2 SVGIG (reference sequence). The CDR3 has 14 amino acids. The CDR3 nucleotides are TGTGCCTGGAGTGTAAGCCCTGTAGGGCAAGGAGCTTTCTTT. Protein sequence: CAWSVSPVGQGAFF. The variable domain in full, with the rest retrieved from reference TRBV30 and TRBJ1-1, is SQTIHQWPATLVQPVGSPLSLECTVEGTSNPNLYWYRQAAGRGLQLLFYSVGIGQISSEVPQNLSASRPQDRQFILSSKKLLLSDSGFYLCAWSVSPVGQGAFFGQGTRLTVV.

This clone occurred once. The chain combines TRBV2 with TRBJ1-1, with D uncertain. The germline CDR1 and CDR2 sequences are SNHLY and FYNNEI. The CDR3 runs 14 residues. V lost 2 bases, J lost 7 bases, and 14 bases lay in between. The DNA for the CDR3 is TGTGCCAGCAGTGAACGGATTATGGGAGGTGAAGCTTTCTTT. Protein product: CASSERIMGGEAFF.

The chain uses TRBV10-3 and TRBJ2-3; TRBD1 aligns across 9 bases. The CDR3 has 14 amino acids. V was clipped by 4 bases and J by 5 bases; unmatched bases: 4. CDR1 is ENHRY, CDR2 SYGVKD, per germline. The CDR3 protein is CAISGGTGKDTQYF. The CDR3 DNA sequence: TGTGCCATCAGTGGAGGGACAGGGAAAGATACGCAGTATTTT.

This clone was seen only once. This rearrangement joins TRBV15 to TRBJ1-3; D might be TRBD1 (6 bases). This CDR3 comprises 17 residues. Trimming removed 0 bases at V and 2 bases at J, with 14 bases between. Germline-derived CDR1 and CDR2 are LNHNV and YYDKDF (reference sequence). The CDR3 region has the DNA TGTGCCACCAGCAGAGATACAGGGACGTGGCCTGGAAACACCATATATTTT. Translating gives CATSRDTGTWPGNTIYF.

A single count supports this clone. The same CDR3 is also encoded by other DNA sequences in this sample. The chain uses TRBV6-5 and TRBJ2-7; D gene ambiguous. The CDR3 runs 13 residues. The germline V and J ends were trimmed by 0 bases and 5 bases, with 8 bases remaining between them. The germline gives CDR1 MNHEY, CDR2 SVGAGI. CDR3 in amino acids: CASSYSRGNEQYF. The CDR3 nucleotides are TGTGCCAGCAGTTACTCCCGTGGGAACGAGCAGTACTTC.

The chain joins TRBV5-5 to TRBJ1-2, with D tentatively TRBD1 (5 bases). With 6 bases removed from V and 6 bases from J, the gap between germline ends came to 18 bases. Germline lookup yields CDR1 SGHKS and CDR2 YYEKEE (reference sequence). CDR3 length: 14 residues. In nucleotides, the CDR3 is TGTGCCAGCACCCACCCTGGCAGGGCGAATGGCTACACCTTC. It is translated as CASTHPGRANGYTF.

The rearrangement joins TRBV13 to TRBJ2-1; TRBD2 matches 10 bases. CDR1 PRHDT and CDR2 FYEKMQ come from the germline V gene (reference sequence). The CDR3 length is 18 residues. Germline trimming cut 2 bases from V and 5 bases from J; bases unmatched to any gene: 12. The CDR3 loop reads CASSLFRLAGVRNNEQFF. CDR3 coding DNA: TGTGCCAGCAGCTTATTTCGGCTAGCGGGAGTCAGGAACAATGAGCAGTTCTTC.

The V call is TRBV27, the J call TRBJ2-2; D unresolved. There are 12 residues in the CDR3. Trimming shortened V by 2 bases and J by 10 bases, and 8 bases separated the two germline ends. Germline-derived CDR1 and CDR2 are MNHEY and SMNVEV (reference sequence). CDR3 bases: TGTGCCAGCAGTTTAAACAGAAAGGAGCTGTTTTTT. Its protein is CASSLNRKELFF.

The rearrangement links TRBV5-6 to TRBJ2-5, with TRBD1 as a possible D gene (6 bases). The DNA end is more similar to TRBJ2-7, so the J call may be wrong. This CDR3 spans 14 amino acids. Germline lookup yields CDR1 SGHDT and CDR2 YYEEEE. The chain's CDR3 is CASSSGTGPYEQYF. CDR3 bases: TGTGCCAGCAGCTCTGGAACAGGGCCCTACGAGCAGTACTTC.

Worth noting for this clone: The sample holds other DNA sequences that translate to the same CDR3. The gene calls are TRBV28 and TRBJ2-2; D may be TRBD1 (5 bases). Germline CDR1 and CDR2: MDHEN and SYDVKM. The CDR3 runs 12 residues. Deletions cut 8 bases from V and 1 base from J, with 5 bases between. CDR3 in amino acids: CASGQNTGELFF. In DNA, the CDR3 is TGTGCCAGCGGACAGAACACCGGGGAGCTGTTTTTT. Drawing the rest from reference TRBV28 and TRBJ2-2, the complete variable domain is DVKVTQSSRYLVKRTGEKVFLECVQDMDHENMFWYRQDPGLGLRLIYFSYDVKMKEKGDIPEGYSVSREKKERFSLILESASTNQTSMYLCASGQNTGELFFGEGSRLTVL.

The CDR3 DNA reads TGTGCCAGCAGGCACGGACTAGCGGGAGTGGCCAAAAACATTCAGTACTTC. It specifies CASRHGLAGVAKNIQYF. The J gene is TRBJ2-4, the V gene TRBV2; 13 bases map to TRBD2. This CDR3 comprises 17 residues. Germline CDR1 and CDR2: SNHLY and FYNNEI. V shed 6 bases and J 1 base; nucleotides not matched to a gene: 6.